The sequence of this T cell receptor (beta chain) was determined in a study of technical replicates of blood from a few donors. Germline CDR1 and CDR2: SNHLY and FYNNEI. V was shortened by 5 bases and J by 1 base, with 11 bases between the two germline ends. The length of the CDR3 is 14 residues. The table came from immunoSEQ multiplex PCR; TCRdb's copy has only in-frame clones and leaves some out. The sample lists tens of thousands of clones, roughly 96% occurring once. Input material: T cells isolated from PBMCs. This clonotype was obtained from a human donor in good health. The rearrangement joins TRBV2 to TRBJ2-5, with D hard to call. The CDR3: CASSLNVIQETQYF. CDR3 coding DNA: TGTGCCAGCAGTCTAAACGTGATCCAAGAGACCCAGTACTTC. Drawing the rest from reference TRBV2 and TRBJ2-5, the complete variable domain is EPEVTQTPSHQVTQMGQEVILRCVPISNHLYFYWYRQILGQKVEFLVSFYNNEISEKSEIFDDQFSVERPDGSNFTLKIRSTKLEDSAMYFCASSLNVIQETQYFGPGTRLLVL.